The clone carrying this TCR beta chain showed up just once. Its target is unknown. This CDR3 region has 15 residues. Germline V gives CDR1 LNHDA, CDR2 SQIVND (reference sequence). V was pared by 3 bases and J by 3 bases, with 12 bases between. The data were taken from a study of cytomegalovirus exposure and HLA in healthy donors. Study findings and constraints: What a later analysis showed was that several of the most significant clusters appeared linked to common viral pathogens.

PCR primers comprised 60 Vbeta and 13 Jbeta primers. Sequencing was performed with immunoSEQ multiplex PCR; in TCRdb, only in-frame clones are kept and a portion is missing. The sample has about 130,000 clones, 65% to 75% seen once. The sample was PBMCs. This sequence joins TRBV19 and TRBJ2-4; D uncertain. The origin of this receptor is a man aged 40-50 years in good health and CMV-seropositive. The CDR3 DNA reads as TGTGCCAGTAGTATCAGTTCGGGTATCAAAAACATTCAGTACTTC. Translation gives CASSISSGIKNIQYF.